These 9 T cell receptor beta chains were sequenced from one sample in a study of blood T cell repertoires in COVID-19. Measured with immunoSEQ multiplex PCR; TCRdb has only the in-frame clones, and not every one. The table shows some 200,000 clones, with roughly 88% occurring only once. The sample consisted of peripheral blood. Receptor source: a man aged 45-60 years with COVID-19, enrolled during active disease.

This chain connects TRBV6-6 to TRBJ2-5; D is perhaps TRBD1 (6 bases). Per the germline V gene, CDR1 is MNHNY and CDR2 is SVGAGI (reference sequence). This CDR3 has 17 residues. Trimming removed 5 bases from V and 1 base from J, with 20 bases in between. This chain's CDR3 is CASSQGQAPPIQETQYF. DNA for the CDR3: TGTGCCAGCAGTCAGGGACAAGCACCCCCTATCCAAGAGACCCAGTACTTC.

DNA of the CDR3: TGTGCCAGCACGGGGGTAGTGAGAGAGACCCAGTACTTC. Protein sequence: CASTGVVRETQYF. This chain joins TRBV18 and TRBJ2-5, with a possible D match to TRBD2 (6 bases). Germline CDR1 is KGHSH and CDR2 is LQKENI. V shed 8 bases and J shed 4 bases, with 14 bases lying between them. This CDR3 contains 13 residues.

The chain carries TRBV5-4 and TRBJ2-3, with TRBD2 identical over 8 bases. J was trimmed by 4 bases and V by 4 bases; bases with no gene match: 2. CDR3 length: 13 amino acids. The germline V gene encodes CDR1 SGHNT and CDR2 YYREEE (reference sequence). The CDR3 loop is CASSGGGPDTQYF. The CDR3 DNA follows: TGTGCCAGCAGCGGCGGGGGGCCAGATACGCAGTATTTT.

Here the CDR3 DNA reads TGTGCCAGCAGTACGAGAGCGGGGGGCACAGATACGCAGTATTTT. This codes for CASSTRAGGTDTQYF. The rearrangement joins TRBV9 to TRBJ2-3, with 8 bases fitting TRBD2. The germline V gene encodes CDR1 SGDLS and CDR2 YYNGEE. The CDR3 spans 15 residues. The trim removed 5 bases at V and 1 base at J, leaving 6 bases unmatched.

The chain carries TRBV6-5 and TRBJ1-3; weak D call: TRBD1 (5 bases). The CDR3 spans 14 residues. The germline V gene encodes CDR1 MNHEY and CDR2 SVGAGI. Trimming cost V 0 bases and J 2 bases, with 5 bases left between them. CDR3 coding DNA: TGTGCCAGCAGTTACTCCAGGGCTGGAAACACCATATATTTT. Amino acids: CASSYSRAGNTIYF.

This clone was seen a handful of times. The rearrangement joins TRBV7-8 to TRBJ1-1; 9 bases line up with TRBD1. The J segment lost 3 bases and the V segment lost 5 bases, leaving 4 bases of the junction unmatched. Germline CDR1 reads SGHVS; CDR2 reads FQNEAQ. CDR3 size: 14 residues. The CDR3 region is CASSHRQGDTEAFF. The CDR3 DNA reads TGTGCCAGCAGCCACCGACAGGGGGACACTGAAGCTTTCTTT.

This chain joins TRBV7-9 and TRBJ1-3, with 7 bases matching TRBD1. V shed 5 bases and J 0 bases; nucleotides not matched to a gene: 1. In germline, CDR1 is SEHNR, CDR2 FQNEAQ (reference sequence). The CDR3 length is 14 residues. The CDR3 reads CASSRQGSGNTIYF. The CDR3 coding sequence is TGTGCCAGCAGCCGACAGGGCTCTGGAAACACCATATATTTT. The full variable domain, with the rest looked up from reference TRBV7-9 and TRBJ1-3, is DTGVSQNPRHKITKRGQNVTFRCDPISEHNRLYWYRQTLGQGPEFLTYFQNEAQLEKSRLLSDRFSAERPKGSFSTLEIQRTEQGDSAMYLCASSRQGSGNTIYFGEGSWLTVV.

J is TRBJ2-7 and V is TRBV20-1; 8 nucleotides line up with TRBD2. This CDR3 comprises 15 residues. From germline, CDR1 is DFQATT and CDR2 SNEGSKA (reference sequence). V gave up 3 bases and J gave up 2 bases; unmatched junction bases: 9. CDR3 sequence: CSASLLAGPTYEQYF. The CDR3 DNA reads as TGCAGTGCTAGTCTCTTAGCGGGACCGACCTACGAGCAGTACTTC.

The rearrangement joins TRBV12-3 or TRBV12-4 to TRBJ2-5; TRBD2 might be the D (5 bases). CDR3 length: 13 amino acids. Trimming removed 2 bases at V and 4 bases at J, with 8 bases between. The CDR3 DNA reads as TGTGCCAGCAGTTTATTTGCGGGAGAGACCCAGTACTTC. This gives the protein CASSLFAGETQYF.